Below, 10 T cell receptor beta chains from the same sample are listed, as sequenced in a study of shared clonotypes between healthy human individuals. The protocol was immunoSEQ multiplex PCR, while the TCRdb copy is restricted to in-frame clones and leaves out a portion. The profile shows roughly 640,000 clones, approximately 74% of them singletons. The sample taken for sequencing was memory CD4+ T cells sorted from blood. Sample subset: CD45RA-negative fraction. These TCRs come from a woman aged 25 to 39 in good health.

This clone has more than one count but fewer than ten. This chain joins TRBV28 and TRBJ2-7; TRBD1 aligns across 9 bases. V lost 6 bases and J lost 6; bases outside the gene matches: 6. Germline loops: CDR1 MDHEN, CDR2 SYDVKM. The CDR3 is 13 amino acids. In DNA form, the CDR3 reads TGTGCCAGCAGCGTTAACAGGGGGCGCGAGCAGTACTTC. Its protein is CASSVNRGREQYF.

This chain links TRBV28 with TRBJ1-3; 8 positions match TRBD1. CDR1 and CDR2 (germline): MDHEN, SYDVKM. CDR3 length: 15 residues. V gave up 8 bases and J gave up 3 bases; unmatched junction bases: 9. DNA of the CDR3: TGTGCCAGCCTTAGGGCAGGGGGCAATGGAAACACCATATATTTT. This encodes CASLRAGGNGNTIYF.

The chain joins TRBV29-1 to TRBJ2-5; D perhaps matches TRBD1 (5 bases). Germline assignment: CDR1 SQVTM and CDR2 ANQGSEA. The CDR3 contains 13 residues. The V and J ends lost 2 bases and 4 bases respectively, with 11 bases between them. The CDR3 here is CSVEKDNRETQYF. In DNA, the CDR3 is TGCAGCGTTGAAAAGGACAATCGAGAGACCCAGTACTTC. Full variable domain (outside the CDR3, taken from reference TRBV29-1 and TRBJ2-5): SAVISQKPSRDICQRGTSLTIQCQVDSQVTMMFWYRQQPGQSLTLIATANQGSEATYESGFVIDKFPISRPNLTFSTLTVSNMSPEDSSIYLCSVEKDNRETQYFGPGTRLLVL.

This clone was recorded only once. V usage is TRBV5-6 and J usage is TRBJ2-2; TRBD1 is a possible D gene (6 bases). In germline, CDR1 is SGHDT, CDR2 YYEEEE. The CDR3 consists of 15 residues. Trimming removed 4 bases from V and 4 bases from J, with 14 bases in between. The CDR3 sequence is CASSTQGSSTGELFF. Written as DNA, the CDR3 is TGTGCCAGCAGCACACAGGGATCGAGCACCGGGGAGCTGTTTTTT. Combining the CDR3 with reference TRBV5-6 and TRBJ2-2 gives the whole variable domain DAGVTQSPTHLIKTRGQQVTLRCSPKSGHDTVSWYQQALGQGPQFIFQYYEEEERQRGNFPDRFSGHQFPNYSSELNVNALLLGDSALYLCASSTQGSSTGELFFGEGSRLTVL.

J is TRBJ1-4 and V is TRBV5-4, with a possible D match to TRBD1 (6 bases). This CDR3 has 18 amino acids. The germline V gene has CDR1 SGHNT and CDR2 YYREEE (reference sequence). V lost 3 bases to trimming and J lost 5 bases, with 23 bases between them. The CDR3 is CASSSVPYPGHRNEKLFF. The DNA for the CDR3 is TGTGCCAGCAGCTCTGTACCTTACCCGGGACACAGAAATGAAAAACTGTTTTTT.

The CDR3 protein is CASSPRTRRERDYEQYF. CDR3 coding DNA: TGCGCCAGCAGTCCCCGGACCAGACGGGAGCGGGACTACGAGCAGTACTTC. The chain employs TRBV10-1 and TRBJ2-5; TRBD2 aligns across 7 bases. Near its end, the DNA agrees better with TRBJ2-7, so the J call may be wrong. This CDR3 has 17 residues. Per the germline V gene, CDR1 is WNHNN and CDR2 is SYGVQD (reference sequence).

CDR3 in amino acids: CATSKPKGDGRNIQYF. In nucleotides, the CDR3 is TGTGCCACCAGCAAGCCCAAGGGGGACGGGAGAAACATTCAGTACTTC. The chain employs TRBV15 and TRBJ2-4; tentatively, D is TRBD1 or TRBD2 (6 bases each). The germline CDR1 and CDR2 sequences are LNHNV and YYDKDF (reference sequence). The CDR3 consists of 16 residues. Trimming stripped 4 bases from V and 6 bases from J, with 19 bases between.

This clone has more than one count but fewer than ten. Additional DNA sequences in this sample encode the identical CDR3. V and J are TRBV5-1 and TRBJ2-1, with D maybe TRBD1 (6 bases). The germline V gene encodes CDR1 SGHRS and CDR2 YFSETQ. Trimming cost V 4 bases and J 0 bases, with 11 bases left between them. The CDR3 covers 15 residues. CDR3: CASSADSPSYNEQFF. The CDR3, as DNA: TGCGCCAGCAGCGCGGACAGTCCCTCCTACAATGAGCAGTTCTTC.

The V gene is TRBV6-6, the J gene TRBJ2-1, with 7 bases matching TRBD1. The CDR3 has 16 amino acids. The V and J ends lost 0 bases and 7 bases, in that order; junction bases with no gene match: 9. The germline V gene encodes CDR1 MNHNY and CDR2 SVGAGI (reference sequence). CDR3 sequence: CASSYSSLGGGNEQFF. The CDR3 bases are TGTGCCAGCAGTTACTCGAGTCTAGGGGGCGGGAATGAGCAGTTCTTC.

This clone was detected many times. The gene calls are TRBV7-9 and TRBJ2-3; TRBD1 is a possible D gene (6 bases). Germline V gene sequence: CDR1 SEHNR, CDR2 FQNEAQ (reference sequence). V was clipped by 5 bases and J by 0 bases, with 9 bases between them. This CDR3 spans 14 amino acids. In DNA, the CDR3 is TGTGCCAGCAGCCGGGACACGAGCACAGATACGCAGTATTTT. This sequence encodes CASSRDTSTDTQYF.